This paragraph reports one T cell receptor (beta chain). No cognate antigen has been identified for it. No base quality information exists; no much larger clone differs at one position. According to the germline V gene, CDR1 reads MNHEY and CDR2 reads SVGAGI. The CDR3, cysteine through phenylalanine, is 14 amino acids long. This entry keeps only the CDR3 DNA: 42 bases, framed from base 1. V and J lose 7 bases and 12 bases, and a span of 21 bases separates them. The sample is drawn from a study of blood T cell repertoires in COVID-19 (dated by TCRdb to 2018 to 2020). With regard to the full study: Samples covering the acute and convalescent phases of COVID-19 were provided by collaborators in the United States, Italy and Spain. The dataset comprised deeply sampled blood TCRbeta repertoires from subjects exposed to, actively infected with, or recovered from COVID-19. The prospective study material was composed of cDNA or gDNA derived from T cells, B-cell-depleted T cells, or PBMCs. Where available, HLA class I and class II types were taken from metadata supplied by the sample provider and were not determined by assay-based typing. The sample metadata nearly always contained a de-identified subject ID, COVID-19 status, age in years and sex. The repertoires were made available in a free public database intended to serve as a resource for research on the immune response to SARS-CoV-2. The samples were drawn from the first 160 participants of the ongoing ImmuneRACE study and from 950 to 1,500 subjects provided by 6 global collaborators. On the study overall, not on this receptor specifically: The quantity of clinical and demographic metadata differed by source and by participant and was supplied without curation.

The collaborating institutions used their own protocols to collect whole blood in K2EDTA tubes. For TCRbeta analysis, collaborators shipped samples as frozen whole blood, isolated PBMCs, or DNA extracted from either of those sample types. TCRbeta CDR3 regions were amplified from genomic DNA using the immunoSEQ Assay, a bias-controlled multiplex PCR. The authors' pipeline ran thus. Nucleated cell counts per sample were estimated from amplification of reference gene primers within the assay. To quantify the absolute abundance of each unique TCRbeta CDR3 rearrangement, sequence reads were collapsed and filtered. For each sample, productive Simpson clonality was calculated as the square root of Simpson's diversity index across productive rearrangements. In TCRdb, the immuneACCESS table is reduced to in-frame sequences with V and J assigned. These tables do not hold every clone; where another copy was compared, an unresolved V gene accounts for under half, and the others remain unexplained. That table gives V, J and clone size, and the DNA gave D and trimming. For this sample the table gives some 150,000 clones, of which 85% were detected only once. The top ten clonotypes cover about 3% of the sample.

The origin of this receptor is a woman in her thirties or forties with active or convalescent COVID-19. The sample comprised peripheral blood. The chain links TRBV6-5 with TRBJ1-4; a weak D assignment points to TRBD1 (5 bases agree). CDR3 region: CASIPNGGAGELFF. Here is the DNA: TGTGCCAGCATCCCCAATGGAGGGGCTGGGGAACTGTTTTTT.